This is a list of T cell receptor beta chains from one sample in a study of CD8 T cells in ankylosing spondylitis. TCRdb called the 5' RACE reads again in MiXCR, with one record for every CDR3 protein. The sample lists 350,000 to 400,000 distinct CDR3 sequences, 20% to 25% occurring once. The sequencing sample was made of blood, either unsorted or a sorted T cell fraction (not recorded which). The receptor set was obtained from a male donor with ankylosing spondylitis or in good health (not recorded which). Each CDR3 is given with its conserved first and last residue. The order of the fields is clone size, D gene, V gene, CDR3 length, J gene, CDR3 protein, CDR3 DNA. The D gene is left open where the match is weak. The size entry is marked missing in some rows and otherwise reads once, few, many or a size class.

size: few
D: NA
V: TRBV12-3/TRBV12-4
length: 16
J: TRBJ2-1
CDR3: CASSSDSPLIGDEQFF
DNA: TGTGCCAGCAGTTCGGACAGTCCTCTGATCGGGGATGAGCAGTTCTTC

size: few
D: NA
V: TRBV7-6
length: 14
J: TRBJ2-3
CDR3: CASSPSTSTDTQYF
DNA: TGTGCCAGCAGCCCCTCAACTAGCACAGATACGCAGTATTTT

size: few
D: NA
V: TRBV13
length: 14
J: TRBJ2-4
CDR3: CASRTGTDRNIQYF
DNA: TGTGCCAGCAGGACCGGGACCGACCGAAACATTCAGTACTTC

size: few
D: TRBD1
V: TRBV24-1
length: 16
J: TRBJ2-1
CDR3: CATSDIGDRVGNEQFF
DNA: TGTGCCACCAGTGATATAGGGGACAGAGTAGGCAATGAGCAGTTCTTC

size: few
D: TRBD2
V: TRBV6-1
length: 15
J: TRBJ2-7
CDR3: CASILLAGGNYEQYF
DNA: TGTGCCAGCATCCTACTAGCGGGGGGGAACTACGAGCAGTACTTC

size: NA
D: NA
V: TRBV12-3/TRBV12-4
length: 14
J: TRBJ2-2
CDR3: CASSLVLWPGELFF
DNA: TGTGCCAGCAGTTTAGTCCTGTGGCCCGGGGAGCTGTTTTTT

size: NA
D: NA
V: TRBV4-2
length: 14
J: TRBJ2-2
CDR3: CASSQEGSPGELFF
DNA: TGTGCCAGCAGCCAAGAAGGTTCCCCCGGGGAGCTGTTTTTT

size: NA
D: NA
V: TRBV4-1
length: 15
J: TRBJ2-2
CDR3: CASSLLGVGSGELFF
DNA: TGCGCCAGCAGCCTCCTGGGGGTGGGATCCGGGGAGCTGTTTTTT

size: few
D: NA
V: TRBV5-1
length: 14
J: TRBJ2-7
CDR3: CASSLDGGLGEQYF
DNA: TGCGCCAGCAGCTTGGATGGGGGACTCGGCGAGCAGTACTTC

size: few
D: NA
V: TRBV4-1
length: 15
J: TRBJ1-4
CDR3: CASSQARGVDEKLFF
DNA: TGCGCCAGCAGCCAAGCTCGAGGGGTCGACGAAAAACTGTTTTTT

size: many
D: NA
V: TRBV5-1
length: 15
J: TRBJ1-1
CDR3: CASSLSQIANTEAFF
DNA: TGCGCCAGCAGCTTGAGCCAGATAGCGAACACTGAAGCTTTCTTT

size: NA
D: NA
V: TRBV30
length: 14
J: TRBJ2-5
CDR3: CAFMLGGSLETQYF
DNA: TGTGCCTTTATGCTGGGGGGCTCCCTAGAGACCCAGTACTTC

size: few
D: NA
V: TRBV2
length: 13
J: TRBJ2-4
CDR3: CASRGTVENIQYF
DNA: TGTGCCAGCAGGGGGACGGTAGAAAACATTCAGTACTTC

size: NA
D: NA
V: TRBV7-9
length: 15
J: TRBJ2-5
CDR3: CASSLEGGNWGTQYF
DNA: TGTGCCAGCAGCTTAGAAGGCGGTAATTGGGGGACCCAGTACTTC

size: many
D: NA
V: TRBV29-1
length: 12
J: TRBJ2-7
CDR3: CSAWTASYEQYF
DNA: TGCAGCGCCTGGACAGCATCCTACGAGCAGTACTTC

size: few
D: TRBD2
V: TRBV7-9
length: 14
J: TRBJ2-7
CDR3: CASSGGLANYEQYF
DNA: TGTGCCAGCAGCGGGGGACTAGCGAACTACGAGCAGTACTTC

size: many
D: NA
V: TRBV7-2
length: 15
J: TRBJ1-1
CDR3: CASSLEPTGWTEAFF
DNA: TGTGCCAGCAGCTTAGAACCCACGGGGTGGACTGAAGCTTTCTTT

size: NA
D: NA
V: TRBV10-3
length: 18
J: TRBJ1-3
CDR3: CAISESGTEESSGNTIYF
DNA: TGTGCCATCAGTGAGTCGGGCACGGAAGAGAGCTCTGGAAACACCATATATTTT

size: few
D: TRBD1
V: TRBV5-6
length: 15
J: TRBJ2-7
CDR3: CASSGGQGVLYEQYF
DNA: TGTGCCAGCAGTGGCGGACAGGGGGTGTTGTACGAGCAGTACTTC

size: once
D: TRBD1
V: TRBV7-9
length: 15
J: TRBJ2-2
CDR3: CASSGYRGDTGELFF
DNA: TGTGCCAGCAGCGGATACAGGGGGGACACCGGGGAGCTGTTTTTT

size: NA
D: TRBD2
V: TRBV5-1
length: 17
J: TRBJ2-1
CDR3: CASSIGLAGGLYNEQFF
DNA: TGCGCCAGCAGCATCGGACTAGCGGGGGGTCTTTACAATGAGCAGTTCTTC

size: NA
D: NA
V: TRBV20-1
length: 14
J: TRBJ2-7
CDR3: CSATEGEKIYEQYF
DNA: TGCAGTGCCACCGAGGGGGAAAAGATCTACGAGCAGTACTTC

size: few
D: TRBD2
V: TRBV7-9
length: 16
J: TRBJ2-3
CDR3: CASSLPSSGGTDTQYF
DNA: TGTGCCAGCAGCTTACCTTCTAGCGGGGGCACAGATACGCAGTATTTT

size: NA
D: TRBD2
V: TRBV29-1
length: 13
J: TRBJ2-1
CDR3: CSVNPWTSAEQFF
DNA: TGCAGCGTGAACCCCTGGACTAGCGCTGAGCAGTTCTTC

size: NA
D: TRBD2
V: TRBV2
length: 16
J: TRBJ2-3
CDR3: CASSEPSGEITDTQYF
DNA: TGTGCCAGCAGTGAGCCCAGCGGGGAAATCACAGATACGCAGTATTTT

size: few
D: NA
V: TRBV29-1
length: 12
J: TRBJ1-4
CDR3: CSVGQPNEKLFF
DNA: TGCAGCGTAGGACAGCCCAATGAAAAACTGTTTTTT

size: NA
D: NA
V: TRBV6-5
length: 15
J: TRBJ2-5
CDR3: CASSYSRGGQETQYF
DNA: TGTGCCAGCAGTTACTCGAGAGGGGGCCAAGAGACCCAGTACTTC

size: few
D: NA
V: TRBV20-1
length: 11
J: TRBJ2-7
CDR3: CSARNNYEQYF
DNA: TGCAGTGCCAGGAACAACTACGAGCAGTACTTC

size: many
D: TRBD2
V: TRBV3-1
length: 13
J: TRBJ2-2
CDR3: CASSPTSAGELFF
DNA: TGTGCCAGCAGCCCTACTAGCGCCGGGGAGCTGTTTTTT